Below, 21 T cell receptor beta chains from the same sample are listed, as sequenced in a study of blood T cells in healthy people across ages. Then a second PCR, running roughly 7 to 11 cycles, was carried out with a sample-barcoded 5' primer and a J-beta primer mix. TCRdb recomputed calls from the 5' RACE reads with MiXCR, one row per CDR3 protein. The table shows about 930,000 distinct CDR3 sequences, with roughly 28% occurring only once. These sequences were also reported in another study, on T cells of mothers and their children.

The source material was blood. Receptor source: a woman aged 40 to 49 in good health.

V is TRBV10-3 and J is TRBJ1-6; D is ambiguous. This CDR3 comprises 14 residues. CDR1 and CDR2 from the germline V gene are ENHRY and SYGVKD. Trimming left V 11 bases short and J 1 base short, with 12 bases between. In DNA, the CDR3 is TGTGCCCCATGCGGGCGTTCCTATAATTCACCCCTCCACTTT. Its translation: CAPCGRSYNSPLHF.

Turning to this clonotype: A much larger clone differs from this one at a single base, so this may be a read error. The rearrangement uses TRBV7-3 and TRBJ2-1; possibly TRBD1 or TRBD2 for D (5 bases each). The J call is in doubt because the DNA end fits TRBJ2-7 better. The germline CDR1 and CDR2 sequences are SGHTA and FQGTGA. The CDR3 length is 15 residues. The CDR3 DNA is TGTGCCAGCAGCTTCGAGGGGCAGCCCTACAATGAGCAGTACTTC. Protein product: CASSFEGQPYNEQYF.

This clonotype was seen many times. Germline and junction disagree at one end, which may indicate a read error. The chain has TRBV5-1 and TRBJ2-7, with D maybe TRBD1 (6 bases). Germline V gene lookup returns CDR1 SGHRS and CDR2 YFSETQ. CDR3 length: 12 amino acids. The CDR3 reads CASSRGGYEQYF. CDR3 bases: TGTGCCAGCAGTCGAGGGGGCTACGAGCAGTACTTC.

This sequence joins TRBV3-1 and TRBJ1-5, with no clear D. In germline, CDR1 is LGHDT, CDR2 YNNKEL (reference sequence). V gave up 2 bases and J gave up 5 bases, with 10 bases separating them. This CDR3 has 14 residues. The CDR3 nucleotides are TGTGCCAGCAGCCAATCAGCAGGCGATCAGCCCCAGCATTTT. Protein sequence: CASSQSAGDQPQHF.

J is TRBJ2-6 and V is TRBV6-2 or TRBV6-3; D unclear. The CDR3 spans 14 residues. Germline CDR1 is MNHEY and CDR2 is SVGEGT. The V end was cut by 8 bases, the J end by 0 bases, with 8 bases between. The CDR3 here is CASDSISGANVLTF. CDR3 nucleotides: TGTGCCAGCGACTCTATCTCTGGGGCCAACGTCCTGACTTTC.

This clonotype was counted many times. The chain carries TRBV20-1 and TRBJ1-2, with 8 bases lining up with TRBD1. Germline lookup yields CDR1 DFQATT and CDR2 SNEGSKA (reference sequence). J was trimmed by 8 bases and V by 5 bases; bases with no gene match: 7. The CDR3 loop spans 12 amino acids. The CDR3 region has the DNA TGCAGTGCTTACCCCCGGACAGGGGGCTACACCTTC. Its protein is CSAYPRTGGYTF.

This clonotype was seen more than once but under ten times. Since a much larger clone is just one base distant, this may be a read error. The chain recombines TRBV29-1 with TRBJ2-1, with TRBD2 matching over 8 bases. TRBJ2-7 matches the DNA end more closely, so the J call is doubtful. This CDR3 contains 16 residues. The V gene's germline CDR1 is SQVTM and CDR2 ANQGSEA. The CDR3 reads CSALTQLAETDNEQYF. CDR3 DNA sequence: TGCAGCGCCCTTACCCAACTAGCGGAGACCGACAATGAGCAGTACTTC.

CDR3 amino acids: CASSFTGAVYNSPLHF. The CDR3 DNA reads TGTGCCAGCAGTTTCACAGGCGCCGTCTATAATTCACCCCTCCACTTT. The J gene is TRBJ1-6, the V gene TRBV28; a weak D match, TRBD1 (5 bases). The CDR3 sequence is 16 residues long. The V and J ends lost 3 bases and 3 bases respectively, with 12 bases between them. Per the germline V gene, CDR1 is MDHEN and CDR2 is SYDVKM. Using reference TRBV28 and TRBJ1-6 for the parts outside the CDR3, the full variable domain is DVKVTQSSRYLVKRTGEKVFLECVQDMDHENMFWYRQDPGLGLRLIYFSYDVKMKEKGDIPEGYSVSREKKERFSLILESASTNQTSMYLCASSFTGAVYNSPLHFGNGTRLTVT.

This clonotype showed up just once. V gene TRBV6-2 or TRBV6-3 combines with J gene TRBJ2-5; possibly TRBD2 for D (6 bases). CDR3 length: 14 amino acids. Trimming removed 11 bases at V and 9 bases at J, with 25 bases between. Germline lookup yields CDR1 MNHEY and CDR2 SVGEGT. Here the CDR3 DNA reads TGTGCCGGCACTTTGACTAGAAGAGCGGAGGCCCAGTACTTC. This codes for CAGTLTRRAEAQYF.

Concerning this clonotype itself: An end of the junction differs from the germline gene, which may be a read error. This chain connects TRBV7-2 to TRBJ2-6, with a tentative D call TRBD1 (5 bases). The CDR3 loop spans 14 amino acids. Germline V gene lookup returns CDR1 SGHTA and CDR2 FQGNSA. The CDR3 region has the DNA TGTGCCAGCGCCAGGCTCTCTGGGGCCAGCGTCCTGACTTTC. Its protein product is CASARLSGASVLTF.

CDR3 loop: CASSLFGFPGGSTEAFF. The CDR3 nucleotides are TGTGCCAGCAGTTTATTCGGCTTTCCAGGGGGCTCTACTGAAGCTTTCTTT. This chain links TRBV27 with TRBJ1-1; TRBD1 aligns across 8 bases. V was clipped by 1 base and J by 5 bases; unmatched bases: 12. Germline lookup yields CDR1 MNHEY and CDR2 SMNVEV (reference sequence). This CDR3 contains 17 residues.

The V and J genes are TRBV14 and TRBJ1-2; no reliable D call. V lost 1 base and J lost 3, with 12 bases in between. Germline lookup yields CDR1 SGHDN and CDR2 FVKESK. This CDR3 comprises 15 residues. CDR3 bases: TGTGCCAGCAGCCAAGGTTCGACACAATACTATGGCTACACCTTC. Its protein product is CASSQGSTQYYGYTF. Full variable domain (rest looked up from reference TRBV14 and TRBJ1-2): EAGVTQFPSHSVIEKGQTVTLRCDPISGHDNLYWYRRVMGKEIKFLLHFVKESKQDESGMPNNRFLAERTGGTYSTLKVQPAELEDSGVYFCASSQGSTQYYGYTFGSGTRLTVV.

V usage is TRBV18 and J usage is TRBJ1-2; 8 bases line up with TRBD1. Germline loops: CDR1 KGHSH, CDR2 LQKENI. The CDR3 length is 13 residues. V trimming: 6 bases; J trimming: 8 bases; junction bases outside the gene matches: 8. CDR3 residues: CASSPSTGVGYTF. CDR3 bases: TGTGCCAGCTCCCCTTCGACAGGGGTAGGCTACACCTTC.

This clonotype was detected many times. V and J are TRBV9 and TRBJ2-7; possibly TRBD1 for D (6 bases). V was clipped by 4 bases and J by 0 bases, with 14 bases between them. In germline, CDR1 is SGDLS, CDR2 YYNGEE. The CDR3 totals 15 residues. The CDR3 region is CASSSGTFGSYEQYF. CDR3 bases: TGTGCCAGCAGCTCGGGGACATTTGGCTCCTACGAGCAGTACTTC.

The rearrangement joins TRBV4-1 to TRBJ1-4, with D perhaps TRBD1 (5 bases). The CDR3 contains 14 residues. Trimming removed 11 bases at V and 8 bases at J, with 21 bases between. Germline V gene lookup returns CDR1 MGHRA and CDR2 YSYEKL. CDR3 DNA sequence: TGCGCCGGCACTAAACCTGGCGGGACGGAAAAACTGTTTTTT. Its protein product is CAGTKPGGTEKLFF.

Of note for this clonotype: Possible read error: a much larger clone is one base away. This sequence joins TRBV28 and TRBJ2-7; D possibly matches TRBD1 or TRBD2 (5 bases each). CDR1 is MDHEN and CDR2 is SYDVKM in the germline V gene. V lost 7 bases and J lost 0, with 7 bases in between. CDR3 size: 12 residues. CDR3 loop: CASKGSSYEQYF. The CDR3 coding sequence is TGTGCCAGCAAGGGGAGCTCCTACGAGCAGTACTTC.

In this sample, this clonotype turned up many times. V gene TRBV18 combines with J gene TRBJ1-1, with a weak D call TRBD1 (5 bases). The CDR3 consists of 14 residues. Between the trimmed V and J ends, which lost 3 bases and 0 bases, there was a span of 8 bases. Germline CDR1 is KGHSH and CDR2 is LQKENI. CDR3 bases: TGTGCCAGCTCACCGGAGACAGTGAACACTGAAGCTTTCTTT. Protein: CASSPETVNTEAFF.

The chain recombines TRBV12-3 or TRBV12-4 with TRBJ1-4; possibly TRBD1 for D (6 bases). The CDR3 has 11 residues. With 10 bases removed from V and 8 bases from J, the gap between germline ends came to 11 bases. The DNA of the CDR3 is TGTGCCACGACTACAGGGGAAAAACTGTTTTTT. This gives the protein CATTTGEKLFF.

This clonotype was picked up one time. The rearrangement joins TRBV6-5 to TRBJ2-5; possibly TRBD1 for D (6 bases). The CDR3 is 15 residues long. Trimming removed 9 bases at V and 11 bases at J, with 28 bases between. The V gene's germline CDR1 is MNHEY and CDR2 SVGAGI. CDR3 amino acids: CASSPTGLVVREQYF. As DNA, the CDR3 is TGTGCCAGTTCCCCGACAGGATTGGTTGTGCGAGAGCAGTACTTC.

This clonotype was detected many times. CDR3 protein: CSVPDRGGEQYF. The CDR3 DNA follows: TGCAGCGTACCCGACAGGGGTGGTGAGCAGTACTTC. The chain is built from TRBV29-1 and TRBJ2-7, with 8 positions matching TRBD1. Per the germline V gene, CDR1 is SQVTM and CDR2 is ANQGSEA. Trimming at V came to 6 bases and at J to 7 bases, leaving 8 bases not matched to a gene. The CDR3 consists of 12 residues.

This clonotype was counted between two and nine times. The chain has TRBV3-1 and TRBJ2-1; weak D call: TRBD1 (5 bases). Trimming shortened V by 0 bases and J by 12 bases, and 15 bases separated the two germline ends. The CDR3 is 14 residues long. The germline V gene has CDR1 LGHDT and CDR2 YNNKEL (reference sequence). The CDR3 is CASSQDRGFLGQFF. CDR3 bases: TGTGCCAGCAGCCAAGATAGGGGTTTTCTTGGGCAGTTCTTC.